This T cell receptor beta chain was identified during a study of cytomegalovirus exposure and HLA in healthy donors. Study-wide findings and caveats: Reports showed the classifier diagnosing cytomegalovirus status with high specificity and sensitivity. Later analysis identified 15,000 to 20,000 TCR beta sequences associated with HLA alleles, using a false discovery rate threshold of 0.05. Compared with the approximately 680-donor mean, an Asian-associated ancestry cluster reportedly had fewer N-insertions, according to a later analysis. Analyzed later, most CMV-associated TCR beta chains appeared HLA-restricted.

In regard to this clone: Its specificity is unknown.

Researchers ran the PCR with 60 Vbeta and 13 Jbeta primers. Assay used: immunoSEQ multiplex PCR; TCRdb lists only in-frame clones, some missing. Across 40,000 or so clones, the top ten clones capture 6.5% to 10% of the sample. V was clipped by 6 bases and J by 9 bases; unmatched bases: 11. Germline CDR1 is MDHEN and CDR2 is SYDVKM. CDR3 length equals 15 residues. This TCR came from a male donor in good health and CMV-seronegative. Source material: PBMCs. The gene calls are TRBV28 and TRBJ1-1; 12 bases align to TRBD1. This CDR3 is CASSHGGTGGNKAFF. CDR3 bases: TGTGCCAGCAGCCACGGGGGGACAGGGGGCAACAAAGCTTTCTTT.